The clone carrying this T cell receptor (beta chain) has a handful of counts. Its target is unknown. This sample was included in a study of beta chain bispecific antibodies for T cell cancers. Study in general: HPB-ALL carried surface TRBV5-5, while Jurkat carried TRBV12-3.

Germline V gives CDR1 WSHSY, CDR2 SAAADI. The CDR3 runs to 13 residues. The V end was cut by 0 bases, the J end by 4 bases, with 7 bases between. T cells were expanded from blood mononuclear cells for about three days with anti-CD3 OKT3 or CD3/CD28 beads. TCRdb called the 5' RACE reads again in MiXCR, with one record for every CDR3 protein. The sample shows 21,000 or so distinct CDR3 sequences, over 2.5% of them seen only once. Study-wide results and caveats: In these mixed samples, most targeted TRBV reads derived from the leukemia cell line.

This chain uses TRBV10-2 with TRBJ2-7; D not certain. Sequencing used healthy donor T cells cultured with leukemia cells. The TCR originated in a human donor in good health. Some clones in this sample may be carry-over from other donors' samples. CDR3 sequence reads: CASSESASYEQYF. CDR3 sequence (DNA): TGCGCCAGCAGTGAGTCAGCCAGTTACGAGCAGTACTTC.